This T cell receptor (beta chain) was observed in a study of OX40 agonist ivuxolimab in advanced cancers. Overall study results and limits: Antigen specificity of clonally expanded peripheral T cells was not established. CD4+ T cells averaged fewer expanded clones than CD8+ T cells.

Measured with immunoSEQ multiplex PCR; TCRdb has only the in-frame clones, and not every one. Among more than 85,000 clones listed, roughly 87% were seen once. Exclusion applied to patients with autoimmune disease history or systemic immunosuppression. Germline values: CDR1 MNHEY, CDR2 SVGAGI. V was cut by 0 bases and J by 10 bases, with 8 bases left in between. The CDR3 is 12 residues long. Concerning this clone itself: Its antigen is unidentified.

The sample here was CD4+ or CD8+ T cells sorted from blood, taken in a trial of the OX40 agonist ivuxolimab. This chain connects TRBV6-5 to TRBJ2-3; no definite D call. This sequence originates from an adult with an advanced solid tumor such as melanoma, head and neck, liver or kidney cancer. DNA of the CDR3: TGTGCCAGCAGTTACTCCGCCTCGCCGCAGTATTTT. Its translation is CASSYSASPQYF.